Below are 26 T cell receptor beta chains sequenced from a single sample in a study of OX40 agonist ivuxolimab in advanced cancers. Profiling relied on immunoSEQ multiplex PCR, and the TCRdb table lists in-frame clones only, not all of them. Of roughly 75,000 clones detected, roughly 91% appear once; the ten largest clones hold 10% to 15%. Here the sequenced sample was CD4+ or CD8+ T cells sorted from blood, taken in a trial of the OX40 agonist ivuxolimab. The receptors originated from an adult with an advanced solid tumor such as melanoma, head and neck, liver or kidney cancer.

This chain connects TRBV9 to TRBJ1-4; TRBD1 matches 8 bases. The germline CDR1 and CDR2 sequences are SGDLS and YYNGEE. CDR3 length: 14 residues. V was pared by 3 bases and J by 7 bases, with 5 bases of the junction left unmatched. CDR3 sequence (DNA): TGTGCCAGCAGCGGGACAGGGTTGGGTGAAAAACTGTTTTTT. Translation gives CASSGTGLGEKLFF.

This chain uses TRBV25-1 with TRBJ2-1, with 8 bases aligning to TRBD2. The CDR3 covers 15 residues. V lost 0 bases, J lost 6 bases, and 4 bases stayed unmatched. Germline V gene lookup returns CDR1 MGHDK and CDR2 SYGVNS. The CDR3 region is CASSEYSGRANEQFF. DNA for the CDR3: TGTGCCAGCAGTGAATATTCCGGGAGGGCCAATGAGCAGTTCTTC.

This chain links TRBV27 with TRBJ1-5; no reliable D call. Germline CDR1 is MNHEY and CDR2 is SMNVEV (reference sequence). V was cut by 3 bases and J by 3 bases, with 9 bases left in between. The CDR3 covers 14 residues. The CDR3 DNA sequence: TGTGCCAGCAGTTTGAACAGACACAATCAGCCCCAGCATTTT. It codes for CASSLNRHNQPQHF.

This clone came up once. The chain joins TRBV15 to TRBJ2-1; maybe TRBD1 (6 bases). There are 17 residues in the CDR3. V lost 2 bases and J lost 1, with 15 bases in between. Germline CDR1 LNHNV, CDR2 YYDKDF (reference sequence). CDR3 bases: TGTGCCACCAGCAGACCCTCTAGGGGGTTGTCCTACAATGAGCAGTTCTTC. Encoded protein: CATSRPSRGLSYNEQFF.

CDR3 sequence (DNA): TGTGCCAGCAGGGGTGCGGGACAGGGCTACGAGCAGTACTTC. Amino acids: CASRGAGQGYEQYF. This rearrangement joins TRBV14 to TRBJ2-7; 9 nucleotides align to TRBD1. The germline V gene has CDR1 SGHDN and CDR2 FVKESK. Losses at the gene ends were 6 bases for V and 3 bases for J; bases not matched to a gene: 6. The CDR3 totals 14 residues.

The DNA of the CDR3 is TGCAGCGTTGTGCCGACAGCGGCTTTCTTT. As protein: CSVVPTAAFF. This sequence joins TRBV29-1 and TRBJ1-1, with D possibly TRBD1 on 5 matching bases. This CDR3 region has 10 residues. The ends were cut back, 4 bases at V and 11 bases at J, with 11 bases in the middle. Germline CDR1 and CDR2: SQVTM and ANQGSEA.

This chain joins TRBV6-5 and TRBJ1-5; D possibly corresponds to TRBD1 (5 bases). Trimming removed 2 bases at V and 4 bases at J, with 15 bases between. Germline CDR1 MNHEY, CDR2 SVGAGI. CDR3 size: 16 residues. DNA of the CDR3: TGTGCCAGCAGTTACAAGGTCGGACACCCGAATCAGCCCCAGCATTTT. Residues: CASSYKVGHPNQPQHF.

This rearrangement joins TRBV2 to TRBJ2-3, with 13 bases identical to TRBD2. Per the germline V gene, CDR1 is SNHLY and CDR2 is FYNNEI. CDR3 length equals 15 residues. J gave up 4 bases and V 3 bases, and 1 base lay outside the gene matches. CDR3 bases: TGTGCCAGCAGTGAGACTAGCGGGAGGTCAGATACGCAGTATTTT. This sequence encodes CASSETSGRSDTQYF.

The V call is TRBV27, the J call TRBJ2-5; D might be TRBD1 (5 bases). The J call is uncertain, as TRBJ2-7 better fits the DNA end. The CDR3 sequence is 14 residues long. Germline V CDR1 and CDR2: MNHEY, SMNVEV (reference sequence). CDR3 sequence: CASSPRQSPYEQYF. The CDR3 DNA reads TGTGCCAGCAGTCCAAGACAGAGCCCCTACGAGCAGTACTTC.

In this sample, this clone turned up a few times. The chain uses TRBV6-1 and TRBJ1-4; 8 nucleotides agree with TRBD1. Unmatched junction bases numbered 5, after V lost 1 base and J lost 7 bases. Germline V lookup: CDR1 MNHNS, CDR2 SASEGT. The length of the CDR3 is 15 residues. The CDR3 DNA is TGTGCCAGCAGTGAAGAGACAGGGGCTAGTGAAAAACTGTTTTTT. As protein: CASSEETGASEKLFF.

The V call is TRBV19, the J call TRBJ2-2; TRBD1 is a possible D gene (6 bases). CDR3 length: 17 residues. Germline CDR1 reads LNHDA; CDR2 reads SQIVND (reference sequence). With 4 bases removed from V and 3 bases from J, the gap between germline ends came to 18 bases. The CDR3 loop is CASSTKGTLGDTGELFF. DNA for the CDR3: TGTGCCAGTAGTACTAAAGGGACACTCGGGGACACCGGGGAGCTGTTTTTT.

Remarks on this clone: Mismatch with germline at one junction end may stem from a read error. The genes are TRBV9 and TRBJ2-1; the D gene is possibly TRBD2 (6 bases). Germline V gives CDR1 SGDLS, CDR2 YYNGEE. This CDR3 contains 14 residues. In DNA, the CDR3 is TGTGCCAGCAGCGGAAGGGACTCCCACAATGAGCAGTTCTTC. Amino acid sequence: CASSGRDSHNEQFF.

The genes are TRBV7-9 and TRBJ1-2; D is unresolved. The germline CDR1 and CDR2 sequences are SEHNR and FQNEAQ (reference sequence). The CDR3 contains 14 residues. V shed 4 bases and J shed 8 bases, with 17 bases lying between them. CDR3 protein: CASSSIHQPEGYTF. Written as DNA, the CDR3 is TGTGCCAGCAGCTCGATACACCAACCGGAAGGCTACACCTTC.

V usage is TRBV29-1 and J usage is TRBJ1-5; 7 bases line up with TRBD1. After removal of 6 bases from V and 4 bases from J, the junction contained 9 bases not matched to a gene. The CDR3 runs 14 residues. Germline values: CDR1 SQVTM, CDR2 ANQGSEA. The CDR3 reads CSVGDRVQNQPQHF. CDR3 DNA sequence: TGCAGCGTCGGTGACAGGGTACAGAATCAGCCCCAGCATTTT.

This clone was seen once. The CDR3: CASSYQGPNQPQHF. The CDR3 nucleotides are TGTGCCAGCAGTTATCAGGGGCCGAATCAGCCCCAGCATTTT. The chain carries TRBV6-5 and TRBJ1-5, with D perhaps TRBD1 (6 bases). CDR1 and CDR2 (germline): MNHEY, SVGAGI. Trimming left V 3 bases short and J 4 bases short, with 10 bases between. The length of the CDR3 is 14 residues.

The rearrangement uses TRBV7-6 and TRBJ1-4; D unresolved. The CDR3 length is 16 residues. V lost 5 bases and J lost 0, with 13 bases in between. Per the germline V gene, CDR1 is SGHVS and CDR2 is FNYEAQ. The chain's CDR3 is CASSTFLSATNEKLFF. The CDR3 bases are TGTGCCAGCAGCACTTTCCTCAGTGCAACTAATGAAAAACTGTTTTTT.

The sample holds one count of this clone. V usage is TRBV6-1 and J usage is TRBJ2-1; either TRBD1 or TRBD2 may supply D (5 bases each). The CDR3 runs to 17 residues. Trimming stripped 2 bases from V and 2 bases from J, with 16 bases between. From germline, CDR1 is MNHNS and CDR2 SASEGT. The chain's CDR3 is CASSEYRGARPYNEQFF. CDR3 coding DNA: TGTGCCAGCAGTGAATATAGAGGGGCGAGACCCTACAATGAGCAGTTCTTC.

The V and J genes are TRBV7-9 and TRBJ2-7, with TRBD1 matching over 8 bases. Germline CDR1 and CDR2: SEHNR and FQNEAQ (reference sequence). CDR3 length equals 15 residues. V trimming: 4 bases; J trimming: 7 bases; junction bases outside the gene matches: 12. The chain's CDR3 is CASSSRDRPLWEQYF. DNA of the CDR3: TGTGCCAGCAGCTCACGGGACAGGCCCCTTTGGGAGCAGTACTTC.

The V and J genes are TRBV14 and TRBJ2-2, with 8 bases lining up with TRBD2. The germline V gene encodes CDR1 SGHDN and CDR2 FVKESK. The CDR3 covers 14 residues. Trimming took 6 bases from V and 3 from J; bases not matched to a gene: 3. The CDR3 here is CASRSGSDTGELFF. Written as DNA, the CDR3 is TGTGCCAGCAGGAGCGGGAGTGACACCGGGGAGCTGTTTTTT.

The DNA for the CDR3 is TGCGCCAGCAGCCAAGGGGTCGGGCATGGACAGCCCCAGCATTTT. It codes for CASSQGVGHGQPQHF. The chain is built from TRBV4-1 and TRBJ1-5, with D unresolved. Germline V gives CDR1 MGHRA, CDR2 YSYEKL. This CDR3 has 15 amino acids. V shed 1 base and J shed 7 bases, with 14 bases lying between them.

The chain couples TRBV18 to TRBJ2-3; D is unresolved. Germline CDR1 reads KGHSH; CDR2 reads LQKENI. The germline V and J ends were trimmed by 4 bases and 0 bases, with 5 bases remaining between them. This CDR3 contains 13 residues. CDR3 region: CASSRASTDTQYF. CDR3 nucleotides: TGTGCCAGCTCACGCGCTAGCACAGATACGCAGTATTTT.

The rearrangement uses TRBV6-6 and TRBJ1-3, with D hard to call. Trimming shortened V by 0 bases and J by 0 bases, and 6 bases separated the two germline ends. Germline V gene lookup returns CDR1 MNHNY and CDR2 SVGAGI (reference sequence). The CDR3 contains 15 residues. Here the CDR3 reads CASSYSEASGNTIYF. The CDR3 DNA follows: TGTGCCAGCAGTTACTCAGAGGCCTCTGGAAACACCATATATTTT.

This clone has only one observation. V gene TRBV29-1 combines with J gene TRBJ2-3; 7 bases align to TRBD1. V shed 0 bases and J 3 bases; nucleotides not matched to a gene: 15. This CDR3 comprises 18 residues. CDR1 is SQVTM, CDR2 ANQGSEA, per germline. The CDR3, as DNA: TGCAGCGTTGAAGATCCCCTCTGGGACAGCGCTACGACAGATACGCAGTATTTT. It translates to CSVEDPLWDSATTDTQYF.

This clone was detected only once. This chain joins TRBV2 and TRBJ1-1; D is undetermined. The CDR3 is made up of 12 amino acids. Germline-derived CDR1 and CDR2 are SNHLY and FYNNEI. V was clipped by 7 bases and J by 1 base, with 7 bases between them. The CDR3 is CASIRENTEAFF. The CDR3 region has the DNA TGTGCCAGCATCCGGGAGAACACTGAAGCTTTCTTT.

The chain is built from TRBV11-2 and TRBJ2-7, with TRBD1 as a possible D gene (5 bases). Trimming removed 8 bases from V and 0 bases from J, with 11 bases in between. The CDR3 covers 13 residues. Germline CDR1 reads SGHAT; CDR2 reads FQNNGV. This CDR3 is CASGIGVSYEQYF. The CDR3 DNA sequence: TGTGCCAGCGGGATAGGGGTCTCCTACGAGCAGTACTTC.

The chain combines TRBV13 with TRBJ2-7, with 8 bases that match TRBD1. V gave up 0 bases and J gave up 4 bases; unmatched junction bases: 5. The CDR3 runs to 15 residues. Per the germline V gene, CDR1 is PRHDT and CDR2 is FYEKMQ (reference sequence). CDR3 sequence reads: CASSLGGTGPYEQYF. In DNA form, the CDR3 reads TGTGCCAGCAGCTTAGGCGGGACAGGTCCTTACGAGCAGTACTTC.